The next 11 T cell receptor beta chains were all read from a single sample in a study of T cell changes during pregnancy in multiple sclerosis (dated by TCRdb to the late 2010s). The receptor library was made with the immunoSEQ multiplex PCR assay. TCRdb retrieved this table from immuneACCESS and kept in-frame rearrangements only. Not all clones are present; in checked studies, unresolved V genes account for under half, and no reason is known for the remainder. Within this sample are about 25,000 clones, with around nine tenths of them counted one time only. 1% of the sample goes to the ten largest clones. This specimen was CD4+ T cells from peripheral blood mononuclear cells, taken in the second trimester of pregnancy. Receptor source: a female donor in good health, enrolled as a control in a pregnancy study.

The gene calls are TRBV2 and TRBJ1-1, with a weak D call TRBD1 (5 bases). This CDR3 region has 13 residues. Per germline, CDR1 SNHLY and CDR2 FYNNEI. V lost 4 bases and J 11 bases, leaving 17 bases between the germline ends. This CDR3 reads CASSGGLFLVAFF. CDR3 nucleotides: TGTGCCAGCAGTGGGGGACTTTTCCTGGTTGCTTTCTTT.

This clone is medium-sized in the sample. This chain connects TRBV11-2 to TRBJ1-5, with D perhaps matching TRBD1 (6 bases). V shed 2 bases and J shed 6 bases, with 14 bases lying between them. The CDR3 runs to 15 residues. Germline values: CDR1 SGHAT, CDR2 FQNNGV. The CDR3 sequence: CASSLLAGASQPQHF. The CDR3 DNA sequence: TGTGCCAGCAGCTTACTGGCGGGGGCGAGTCAGCCCCAGCATTTT.

The rearrangement links TRBV6-6 to TRBJ2-7; weak D call: TRBD2 (5 bases). CDR1 and CDR2 (germline): MNHNY, SVGAGI (reference sequence). V lost 2 bases, J lost 4 bases, and 9 bases lay in between. CDR3 length equals 13 residues. DNA of the CDR3: TGTGCCAGCAGTTACCGAGGGTTTTACGAGCAGTACTTC. It yields the protein CASSYRGFYEQYF.

This clone was detected only once. The gene calls are TRBV5-3 and TRBJ2-7; unclear D gene. TRBV5-3 carries the ORF label, with uncertain function. The CDR3 is 16 amino acids. Deletions cut 0 bases from V and 0 bases from J, with 13 bases between. The CDR3 DNA is TGTGCCAGAAGCTTGGCATTTCCCCTGAGCTCCTACGAGCAGTACTTC. Translating gives CARSLAFPLSSYEQYF.

A note on this clone: The same CDR3 also results from other DNA sequences found in this sample. The chain couples TRBV10-3 to TRBJ1-3; 7 nucleotides line up with TRBD1. This CDR3 has 14 amino acids. Germline V gene lookup returns CDR1 ENHRY and CDR2 SYGVKD. The V and J ends lost 6 bases and 1 base, in that order; junction bases with no gene match: 3. The CDR3 DNA follows: TGTGCCATCAGGCAACAGGGGTCTGGAAACACCATATATTTT. Protein sequence: CAIRQQGSGNTIYF.

V usage is TRBV27 and J usage is TRBJ2-3; maybe TRBD2 (7 bases). V shed 4 bases and J shed 2 bases, with 19 bases lying between them. CDR3 size: 17 residues. Germline V CDR1 and CDR2: MNHEY, SMNVEV (reference sequence). In DNA form, the CDR3 reads TGTGCCAGCAGTTATCCTCTCCGGGGGGCAAACACAGATACGCAGTATTTT. Its translation is CASSYPLRGANTDTQYF.

The chain has TRBV5-4 and TRBJ1-2; TRBD1 might be the D (5 bases). V was shortened by 5 bases and J by 6 bases, with 14 bases between the two germline ends. This CDR3 comprises 13 residues. Germline CDR1 SGHNT, CDR2 YYREEE (reference sequence). The CDR3, as DNA: TGTGCCAGCAGGGGCAGGGATAAGAATGGCTACACCTTC. Protein: CASRGRDKNGYTF.

The chain combines TRBV2 with TRBJ2-7; D uncertain. V was clipped by 6 bases and J by 6 bases, with 12 bases between them. Germline V lookup: CDR1 SNHLY, CDR2 FYNNEI. The CDR3 sequence is 12 residues long. DNA of the CDR3: TGTGCCAGCAGCGATAACCCGCGCGAGCAGTACTTC. Its translation is CASSDNPREQYF.

The V gene is TRBV2, the J gene TRBJ2-3, with 8 bases that match TRBD2. CDR1 SNHLY and CDR2 FYNNEI come from the germline V gene. V dropped 3 bases and J dropped 5; count of bases not matched to a gene: 4. This CDR3 is 14 amino acids long. The CDR3 region has the DNA TGTGCCAGCAGTGAGTTAAGCGGGAGAGATACGCAGTATTTT. Its translation is CASSELSGRDTQYF.

The chain combines TRBV6-4 with TRBJ2-5, with 11 bases identical to TRBD2. The CDR3 covers 17 residues. Trimming at V came to 5 bases and at J to 5 bases, leaving 13 bases not matched to a gene. Germline V gene sequence: CDR1 MRHNA, CDR2 SNTAGT. CDR3 DNA sequence: TGTGCCAGCAGTAACCGGGCTAGCGGGGGGAGGGGGGAGACCCAGTACTTC. As protein: CASSNRASGGRGETQYF.

V usage is TRBV19 and J usage is TRBJ1-3; D gene uncertain. This CDR3 spans 16 amino acids. Germline CDR1 is LNHDA and CDR2 is SQIVND (reference sequence). The V gene lost 6 bases and the J gene lost 0 bases, with 15 bases spanning the gap. CDR3 nucleotide sequence: TGTGCCAGTAGGAAACCGGACGGACTCTCTGGAAACACCATATATTTT. Translated: CASRKPDGLSGNTIYF.